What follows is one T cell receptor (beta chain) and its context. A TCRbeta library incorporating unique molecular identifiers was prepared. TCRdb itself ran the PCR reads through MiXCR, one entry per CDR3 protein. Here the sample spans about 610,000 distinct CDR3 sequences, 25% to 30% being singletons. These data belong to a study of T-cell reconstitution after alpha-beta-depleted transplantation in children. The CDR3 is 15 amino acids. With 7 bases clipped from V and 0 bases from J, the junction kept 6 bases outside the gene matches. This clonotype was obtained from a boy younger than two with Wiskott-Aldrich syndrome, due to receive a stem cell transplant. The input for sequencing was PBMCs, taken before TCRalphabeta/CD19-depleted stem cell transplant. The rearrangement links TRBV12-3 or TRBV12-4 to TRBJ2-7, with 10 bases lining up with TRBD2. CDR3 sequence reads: CASMLAGEISYEQYF. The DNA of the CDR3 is TGTGCCAGCATGCTAGCGGGAGAAATCTCCTACGAGCAGTACTTC.